This TCR beta chain comes out of a study of cytomegalovirus exposure and HLA in healthy donors. The primer mix had 60 Vbeta and 13 Jbeta primers. TCRdb keeps only in-frame clones here, not all; method: immunoSEQ multiplex PCR. The data contain about 160,000 clones, roughly 79% of them singletons. Trimming took 4 bases from V and 1 from J, leaving 7 bases between them. CDR1 and CDR2 from the germline V gene are LNHDA and SQIVND (reference sequence). The CDR3 extends over 13 amino acids. The sample consisted of PBMCs. The V call is TRBV19, the J call TRBJ1-2; D is unresolved. This sequence was found in a woman aged 45-65 years in good health and CMV-seronegative. The DNA for the CDR3 is TGTGCCAGTAGTAACATCGATAACTATGGCTACACCTTC. Its translation is CASSNIDNYGYTF.